This TCR beta chain was captured in a study of T cell repertoires in cytomegalovirus infection. Study context: Public TCR beta signatures were indicative of both CMV infection and a matching HLA type. Whole-study findings and limits: Carriers of CMV and the relevant HLA type were discriminated by public TCR beta frequency. Dominating the ex vivo response were TCR beta clonotypes that were CMV-specific and HLA-C-restricted.

Trimming stripped 1 base from V and 13 bases from J, with 13 bases between. The CDR3 sequence is 13 residues long. Germline CDR1 is LGHDT and CDR2 is YNNKEL (reference sequence). TCRdb re-called the reads through MiXCR, storing one row per CDR3 protein. The table has approximately 190,000 distinct CDR3 sequences, more than 9% seen once; the top ten hold approximately 4.3%. A word on this clonotype: Its target is not known. This clone may be a read error of a much larger clone one base away. Since the CDR3 does not end with the conserved phenylalanine or tryptophan, this likely comes from a read error.

This TCR derives from a human donor in good health (CMV status not recorded). Some clones in this sample may be carry-over from other donors' samples. The sample was PBMCs. The genes are TRBV3-1 and TRBJ2-2; D not certain. CDR3 coding DNA: TGTGCCAGCAGCCAAGGACCACTTTCCCCGCTGTTTTGT. Translation: CASSQGPLSPLFC.